Sequencing of this T cell receptor beta chain was carried out in a study of human T cells and chemical hapten exposure. Whole-study results and caveats: Sensitization with DPC brought no change to TCRs above 1 in 1000 in frequency.

The CDR3 covers 16 residues. The ends were cut back, 5 bases at V and 0 bases at J, with 14 bases in the middle. Looked up from germline, CDR1 is MNHNY and CDR2 is SVGAGI (reference sequence). Sample time point: pre-sensitization, week 0. Treatment noted: therapeutic diphenylcyclopropenone sensitization with weekly scalp DPC. Whole blood that had not been fractionated was the source of extracted total RNA. MiXCR, applied by TCRdb to the RACE reads, yields one record per CDR3 protein. Of around 110,000 distinct CDR3 sequences listed, 10% to 15% are singletons. A word on this clonotype: Its antigen is undetermined.

V usage is TRBV6-6 and J usage is TRBJ1-3, with D perhaps matching TRBD1 (5 bases). This clonotype was obtained from a woman in her forties or fifties with alopecia areata. Some clones in this sample may be carry-over from other donors' samples. Specimen: whole blood, collected in connection with sensitization to the hapten diphenylcyclopropenone (DPC). CDR3 DNA sequence: TGTGCCAGCAGTCCCAGGGATTCATACTCTGGAAACACCATATATTTT. Protein sequence: CASSPRDSYSGNTIYF.